These T cell receptor beta chains were read from a single sample in a study of memory B cells and T cells in multiple sclerosis. Generated by immunoSEQ multiplex PCR, the TCRdb table keeps only in-frame clones and is missing some. The sample shows 10,000 to 15,000 clones, around four fifths of them seen only once. No antigen has been assigned to these receptors. Sequenced sample: PBMCs from blood kept in culture. The source of these receptors is a human donor with multiple sclerosis. Each CDR3 is given with its conserved first and last residue. The D gene is left open where the match is weak. Clone size is given for some rows only: seen once, a few or many times, or a class if the clone is expanded.

CDR3	V	D	J	size
CASSLMGASYGYTF	TRBV27	-	TRBJ1-2	-
CASSTRRLAGDNEQFF	TRBV5-1	TRBD2	TRBJ2-1	-
CASSDNYGYTF	TRBV2	-	TRBJ1-2	-
CASSPTGQGAYEQYF	TRBV2	TRBD1	TRBJ2-7	-
CSVEVIIGETQYF	TRBV29-1	-	TRBJ2-5	-
CSVGDGGYEQYF	TRBV29-1	-	TRBJ2-7	-
CAWSEGGGRFNEQFF	TRBV30	TRBD2	TRBJ2-1	few
CASSSWTGNYEQYF	TRBV6-6	TRBD1	TRBJ2-7	-
CASSVGWGSGNTIYF	TRBV9	-	TRBJ1-3	-
CASRGQGGGYGYTF	TRBV6-5	TRBD1	TRBJ1-2	-
CSVVPPGKGGYGYTF	TRBV29-1	-	TRBJ1-2	-
CASSAGDLTEAFF	TRBV25-1	-	TRBJ1-1	-
CASAVAGVRNEQFF	TRBV5-1	TRBD2	TRBJ2-1	-
CAGGGGTEAFF	TRBV2	-	TRBJ1-1	-
CASSPKSGVGTQYF	TRBV6-1	-	TRBJ2-5	-
CASSFGPSEGYTF	TRBV2	-	TRBJ1-2	-
CASRDALGNEKLFF	TRBV19	-	TRBJ1-4	medium-sized
CASSLGLGFDTQYF	TRBV11-2	TRBD2	TRBJ2-3	-
CASSVGMDALRGSPLHF	TRBV2	TRBD1	TRBJ1-6	once
CASSTGTGRSAFF	TRBV7-8	TRBD1	TRBJ1-1	few
CATGGGQQYEQYF	TRBV6-6	-	TRBJ2-7	-
CASSAPGTNQPQHF	TRBV9	-	TRBJ1-5	-
CASSWRLVPTGELFF	TRBV5-1	-	TRBJ2-2	-
CASSLQMNTEAFF	TRBV19	-	TRBJ1-1	-
CASSKGQGDYGYTF	TRBV6-1	TRBD1	TRBJ1-2	-
CASSLDPPGEQYF	TRBV11-2	-	TRBJ2-7	-
CASSFGGAMYNEQFF	TRBV5-4	-	TRBJ2-1	-
CASSISRVGSYEQYF	TRBV19	-	TRBJ2-7	few
CASSVDRYNEQFF	TRBV7-7	-	TRBJ2-1	-
CASNQGAQPQHF	TRBV28	TRBD1	TRBJ1-5	-
CASSLGQGYYEQYF	TRBV11-3	TRBD1	TRBJ2-7	few
CASSLGAGELFF	TRBV7-9	-	TRBJ2-2	once
CASRPTGFDTEAFF	TRBV7-9	-	TRBJ1-1	-
CASSLGRRGIHGYTF	TRBV28	-	TRBJ1-2	-
CASSPGLASLNGFF	TRBV5-6	TRBD2	TRBJ2-1	-
CASSGNTEAFF	TRBV19	-	TRBJ1-1	-
CASSYSRTSGDEQYF	TRBV6-6	TRBD2	TRBJ2-7	-
CASSLGVAGIQYF	TRBV7-9	-	TRBJ2-4	-
CASSLSRTGGVGYTF	TRBV27	TRBD1	TRBJ1-2	-
CASSPQTVPSGNLHF	TRBV2	-	TRBJ1-6	-
CASRRTSGSLWDTQYF	TRBV27	TRBD2	TRBJ2-3	-
CATSRARDLASEQYF	TRBV15	-	TRBJ2-7	-
CASSDGGVPNYGYTF	TRBV25-1	-	TRBJ1-2	-
CASSLYRDRFENIQYF	TRBV5-6	-	TRBJ2-4	-
CASSDSGRGADTQYF	TRBV2	TRBD2	TRBJ2-3	few